Detailed here is one T cell receptor (beta chain). What it recognizes is unknown. Using immunoSEQ multiplex PCR, the repertoire was profiled, and TCRdb retains in-frame clones only, with some absent. In the table there are over 90,000 clones, 88% of which are singletons. This sample is drawn from a study of T cell responses to AZD1222 COVID-19 vaccine. J was trimmed by 0 bases and V by 1 base; bases with no gene match: 6. Germline CDR1 and CDR2: MDHEN and SYDVKM. The CDR3 totals 17 residues. Study-wide findings and caveats: Only a handful of AZD1222 recipients, more than 5 in all, had baseline seropositivity.

Second-dose timings of about 4 or about 12 weeks were pooled. This clonotype was obtained from an adult who received the AZD1222 COVID-19 vaccine. The rearrangement links TRBV28 to TRBJ1-1; 9 bases are a match to TRBD1. Sequences were derived from peripheral blood, sampled 28 days after the second AZD1222 dose. CDR3 in DNA: TGTGCCAGCAGTTTATTAGGTGGGACAGGGTTGAACACTGAAGCTTTCTTT. Translating it yields CASSLLGGTGLNTEAFF.